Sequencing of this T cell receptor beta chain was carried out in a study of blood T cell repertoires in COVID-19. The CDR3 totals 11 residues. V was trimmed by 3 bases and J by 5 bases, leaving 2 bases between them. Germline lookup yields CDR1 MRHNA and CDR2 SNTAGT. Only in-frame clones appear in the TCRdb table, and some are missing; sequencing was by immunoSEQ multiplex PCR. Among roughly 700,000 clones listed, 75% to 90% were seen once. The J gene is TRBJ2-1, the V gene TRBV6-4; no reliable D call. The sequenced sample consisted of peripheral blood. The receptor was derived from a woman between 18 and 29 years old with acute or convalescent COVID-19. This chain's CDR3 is CASSDNNEQFF. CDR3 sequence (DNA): TGTGCCAGCAGTGATAACAATGAGCAGTTCTTC.